The 10 T cell receptor beta chains below come from one sample, sequenced in a study of shared clonotypes between healthy human individuals. Only in-frame clones appear in the TCRdb table, and some are missing; sequencing was by immunoSEQ multiplex PCR. The sample lists under 2.5 million clones, 85% to 95% occurring once. The sample taken for sequencing was naive CD4+ T cells from PBMCs. Documented subset: CD45RA+ positively selected. The receptors stem from a man younger than 35 in good health. Some clones in this sample may be carry-over from other donors' samples.

Notes on this clone: The sample holds other DNA sequences that translate to the same CDR3. J is TRBJ2-3 and V is TRBV27; D gene unclear. CDR1 is MNHEY, CDR2 SMNVEV, per germline (reference sequence). The V gene lost 3 bases and the J gene lost 0 bases, with 7 bases spanning the gap. The CDR3 loop spans 14 amino acids. For the CDR3, the DNA is TGTGCCAGCAGTTTTCGGGCTAGCACAGATACGCAGTATTTT. Translated, it gives CASSFRASTDTQYF.

The chain employs TRBV5-4 and TRBJ2-1; 7 nucleotides agree with TRBD2. Germline CDR1 is SGHNT and CDR2 is YYREEE (reference sequence). V was pared by 10 bases and J by 0 bases, with 4 bases of the junction left unmatched. The CDR3 runs to 13 residues. CDR3 amino acids: CAGGGSSYNEQFF. The CDR3 nucleotides are TGTGCCGGCGGGGGAAGCTCCTACAATGAGCAGTTCTTC.

The V gene is TRBV6-5, the J gene TRBJ1-2; D is uncertain. The germline CDR1 and CDR2 sequences are MNHEY and SVGAGI. The CDR3 is 15 amino acids. Trimming removed 2 bases from V and 4 bases from J, with 14 bases in between. In nucleotides, the CDR3 is TGTGCCAGCAGTTACGGAGAACCTATCTCCTATGGCTACACCTTC. Residues: CASSYGEPISYGYTF.

The CDR3 region is CASSLGTGITYEQYF. The CDR3 nucleotides read TGCGCCAGCAGCTTGGGCACAGGTATTACCTACGAGCAGTACTTC. The rearrangement joins TRBV5-1 to TRBJ2-7; D possibly corresponds to TRBD1 (5 bases). CDR3 length: 15 amino acids. The V gene lost 0 bases and the J gene lost 2 bases, with 12 bases spanning the gap. CDR1 is SGHRS, CDR2 YFSETQ, per germline.

The V call is TRBV28, the J call TRBJ1-1; possibly TRBD1 for D (6 bases). The CDR3 totals 13 residues. Germline V gives CDR1 MDHEN, CDR2 SYDVKM. V shed 0 bases and J shed 4 bases, with 6 bases lying between them. CDR3: CASSLWDSTEAFF. DNA for the CDR3: TGTGCCAGCAGTTTATGGGACAGCACTGAAGCTTTCTTT.

This clone was detected once. DNA for the CDR3: TGCGCCAGCAGCACCGGACATATCGATGAGCAGTTCTTC. Its protein product is CASSTGHIDEQFF. This rearrangement joins TRBV5-1 to TRBJ2-1; tentatively, D is TRBD1 (5 bases). The germline V and J ends were trimmed by 4 bases and 8 bases, with 13 bases remaining between them. CDR1 is SGHRS, CDR2 YFSETQ, per germline. The CDR3 has 13 residues.

The V call is TRBV6-6, the J call TRBJ2-7, with D unclear. With 0 bases removed from V and 4 bases from J, the gap between germline ends came to 4 bases. CDR3 length: 12 amino acids. Per germline, CDR1 MNHNY and CDR2 SVGAGI (reference sequence). The CDR3 bases are TGTGCCAGCAGTTACTCGGTGTACGAGCAGTACTTC. Translated, it gives CASSYSVYEQYF.

This chain connects TRBV5-6 to TRBJ1-1; D call uncertain. Germline V CDR1 and CDR2: SGHDT, YYEEEE. The CDR3 consists of 13 residues. The ends were cut back, 0 bases at V and 5 bases at J, with 8 bases in the middle. For the CDR3, the DNA is TGTGCCAGCAGCTTGGGTGTGCGGACTGAAGCTTTCTTT. This translates into CASSLGVRTEAFF.

The chain links TRBV7-9 to TRBJ2-3; TRBD2 is a possible D gene (5 bases). Germline CDR1 reads SEHNR; CDR2 reads FQNEAQ (reference sequence). V was cut by 0 bases and J by 2 bases, with 9 bases left in between. CDR3 size: 15 residues. The CDR3 DNA is TGTGCCAGCAGCTTAGCGGGAGCTAACACAGATACGCAGTATTTT. Residues: CASSLAGANTDTQYF.

The gene calls are TRBV5-6 and TRBJ2-7, with a tentative D call TRBD1 (6 bases). The germline CDR1 and CDR2 sequences are SGHDT and YYEEEE. Trimming removed 4 bases from V and 2 bases from J, with 13 bases in between. The CDR3 runs 14 residues. Here the CDR3 reads CASSRSGQPYEQYF. CDR3 nucleotide sequence: TGTGCCAGCAGCCGCTCTGGACAGCCCTACGAGCAGTACTTC.